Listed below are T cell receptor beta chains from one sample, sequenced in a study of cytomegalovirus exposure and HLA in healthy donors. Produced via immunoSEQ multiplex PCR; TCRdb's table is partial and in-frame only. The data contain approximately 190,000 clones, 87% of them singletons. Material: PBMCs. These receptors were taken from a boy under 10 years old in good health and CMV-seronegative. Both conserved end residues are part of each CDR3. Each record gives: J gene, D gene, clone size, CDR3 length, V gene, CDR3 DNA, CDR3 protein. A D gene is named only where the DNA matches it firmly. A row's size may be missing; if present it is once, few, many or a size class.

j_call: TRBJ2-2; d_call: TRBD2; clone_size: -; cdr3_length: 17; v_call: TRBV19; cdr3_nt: TGTGCCAGTAGTATATCAACATCCAGCGGGAGCCCCGGGGAGCTGTTTTTT; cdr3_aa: CASSISTSSGSPGELFF
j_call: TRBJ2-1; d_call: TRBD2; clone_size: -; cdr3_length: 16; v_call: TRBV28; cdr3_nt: TGTGCCAGCAGTTTATCTAGCGGGAGGGGGTACAATGAGCAGTTCTTC; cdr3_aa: CASSLSSGRGYNEQFF
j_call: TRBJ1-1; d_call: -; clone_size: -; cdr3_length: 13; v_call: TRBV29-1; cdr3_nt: TGCAGCGTTGAAGCAAGAGGGCATCCTGAAGCTTTCTTT; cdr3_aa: CSVEARGHPEAFF
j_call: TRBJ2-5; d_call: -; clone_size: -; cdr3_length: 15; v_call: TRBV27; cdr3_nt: TGTGCCAGCAGTTTATCCCTCGACTACCAAGAGACCCAGTACTTC; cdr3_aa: CASSLSLDYQETQYF
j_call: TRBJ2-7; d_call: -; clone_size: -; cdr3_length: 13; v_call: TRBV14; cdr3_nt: TGTGCCAGCAGCCAAAAGCTCTCCTACGAGCAGTACTTC; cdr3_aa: CASSQKLSYEQYF
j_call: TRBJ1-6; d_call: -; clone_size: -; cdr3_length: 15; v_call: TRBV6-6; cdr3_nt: TGTGCCAGCAGTTACCGGGCGGACACCTTTTCACCCCTCCACTTT; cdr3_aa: CASSYRADTFSPLHF
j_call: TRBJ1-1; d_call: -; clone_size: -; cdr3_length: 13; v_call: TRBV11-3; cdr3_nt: TGTGCCAGCAGCTTAGTGCGAGGCACTGAAGCTTTCTTT; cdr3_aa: CASSLVRGTEAFF
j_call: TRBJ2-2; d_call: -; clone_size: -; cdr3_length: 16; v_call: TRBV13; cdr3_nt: TGTGCCAGCAGCCCCAATCCGGGATCTAACACCGGGGAGCTGTTTTTT; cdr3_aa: CASSPNPGSNTGELFF
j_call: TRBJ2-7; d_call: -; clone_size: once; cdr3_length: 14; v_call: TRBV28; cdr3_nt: TGTGCCAGCAGTCTGCTTTCCACCCCCTACGAGCAGTACTTC; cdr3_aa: CASSLLSTPYEQYF
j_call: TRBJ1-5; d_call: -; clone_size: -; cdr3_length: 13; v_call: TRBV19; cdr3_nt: TGTGCCAGTAGTTTGAGTCGAAATCAGCCCCAGCATTTT; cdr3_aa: CASSLSRNQPQHF
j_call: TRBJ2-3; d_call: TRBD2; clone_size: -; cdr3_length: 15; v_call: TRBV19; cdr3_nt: TGTGCCAGTAGTATGTCTCTAGCGGGTGTAGATACGCAGTATTTT; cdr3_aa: CASSMSLAGVDTQYF
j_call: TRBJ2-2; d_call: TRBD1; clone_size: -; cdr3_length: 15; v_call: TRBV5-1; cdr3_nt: TGCGCCAGCAGCCCTGGACAGGGAAGCACCGGGGAGCTGTTTTTT; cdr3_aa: CASSPGQGSTGELFF
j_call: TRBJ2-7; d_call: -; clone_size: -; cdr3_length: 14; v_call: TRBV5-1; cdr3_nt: TGCGCCAGCAGAGAAAGTCGGACAGACTACGAGCAGTACTTC; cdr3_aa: CASRESRTDYEQYF
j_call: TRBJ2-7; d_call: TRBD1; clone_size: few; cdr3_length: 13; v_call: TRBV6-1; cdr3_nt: TGTGCCAACGCCGACGGGACAGGGAGCGAGCAGTACTTC; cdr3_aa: CANADGTGSEQYF
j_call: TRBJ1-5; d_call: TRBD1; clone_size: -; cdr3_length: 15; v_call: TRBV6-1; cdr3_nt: TGTGCCAGCAGCCAAAATCAGGGGGAATTTCAGCCCCAGCATTTT; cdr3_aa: CASSQNQGEFQPQHF
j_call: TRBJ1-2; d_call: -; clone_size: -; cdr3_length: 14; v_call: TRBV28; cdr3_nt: TGTGCCAGCAGTTTAGCCGCGGGGGCAGATGGCTACACCTTC; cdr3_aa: CASSLAAGADGYTF
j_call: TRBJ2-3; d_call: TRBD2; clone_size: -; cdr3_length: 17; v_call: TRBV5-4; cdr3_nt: TGTGCCACCCGTTACCAGCGGGGGGGGGTTAGCACAGATACGCAGTATTTT; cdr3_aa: CATRYQRGGVSTDTQYF
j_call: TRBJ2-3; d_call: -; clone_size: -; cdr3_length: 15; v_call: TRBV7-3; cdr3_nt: TGTGCCAGCAGCTACGGCGGGGCTAGCACAGATACGCAGTATTTT; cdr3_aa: CASSYGGASTDTQYF
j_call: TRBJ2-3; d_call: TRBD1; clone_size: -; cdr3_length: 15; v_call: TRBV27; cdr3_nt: TGTGCCAGCAGTGTAGGGGGACAGGGTGCGGATACGCAGTATTTT; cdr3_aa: CASSVGGQGADTQYF
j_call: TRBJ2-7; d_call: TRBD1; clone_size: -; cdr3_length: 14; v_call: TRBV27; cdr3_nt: TGTGCCAGCCGAACGGGACAGGGTTTAAGCGAGCAGTACTTC; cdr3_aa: CASRTGQGLSEQYF
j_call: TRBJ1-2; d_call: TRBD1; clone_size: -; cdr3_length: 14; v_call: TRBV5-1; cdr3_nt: TGCGCCAGCAGCTTAAACCCCACAGGGGACGGCTACACCTTC; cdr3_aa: CASSLNPTGDGYTF
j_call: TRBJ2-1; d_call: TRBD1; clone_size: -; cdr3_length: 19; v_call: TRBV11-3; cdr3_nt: TGTGCCAGCAGCGCGCGAAGCTTGGGACAGGGGTCTTCCTACAATGAGCAGTTCTTC; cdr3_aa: CASSARSLGQGSSYNEQFF
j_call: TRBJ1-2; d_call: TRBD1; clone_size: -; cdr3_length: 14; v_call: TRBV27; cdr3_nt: TGTGCCAGCAGCTTCTTGGGGACAGGGGATGGCTACACCTTC; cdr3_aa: CASSFLGTGDGYTF
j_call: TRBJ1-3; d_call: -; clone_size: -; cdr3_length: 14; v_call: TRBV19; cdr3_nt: TGTGCCAGTAGCCACAGGGAACCTGGAAACACCATATATTTT; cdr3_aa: CASSHREPGNTIYF
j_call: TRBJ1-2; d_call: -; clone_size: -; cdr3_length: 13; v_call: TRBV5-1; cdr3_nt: TGCGCCAGCAGCCCCCCCGACAGCTATGGCTACACCTTC; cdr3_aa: CASSPPDSYGYTF
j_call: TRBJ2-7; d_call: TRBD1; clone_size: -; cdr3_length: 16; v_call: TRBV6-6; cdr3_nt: TGTGCCAGCAGTTACTCGCCCGGGACAGGGGGAAACGAGCAGTACTTC; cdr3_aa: CASSYSPGTGGNEQYF
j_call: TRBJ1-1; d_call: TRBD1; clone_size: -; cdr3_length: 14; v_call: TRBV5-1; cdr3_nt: TGCGCCAGCAGCTTGGCGCAGGGGGCGAGCGAAGCTTTCTTT; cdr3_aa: CASSLAQGASEAFF
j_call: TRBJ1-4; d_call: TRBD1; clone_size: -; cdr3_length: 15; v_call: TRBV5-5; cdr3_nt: TGTGCCGGCAGCTTAACGACAGGGGTTCGAGAAAAACTGTTTTTT; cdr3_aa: CAGSLTTGVREKLFF
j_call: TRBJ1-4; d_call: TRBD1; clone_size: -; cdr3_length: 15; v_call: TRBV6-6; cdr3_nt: TGTGCCAGCAGTTACTCGGACAGGGGACCCGAAAAACTGTTTTTT; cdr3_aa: CASSYSDRGPEKLFF
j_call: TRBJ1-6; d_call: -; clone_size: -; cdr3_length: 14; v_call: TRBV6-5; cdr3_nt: TGTGCCAGCAGGACCGGGGGGGGAAGTTCACCCCTCCACTTT; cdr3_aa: CASRTGGGSSPLHF
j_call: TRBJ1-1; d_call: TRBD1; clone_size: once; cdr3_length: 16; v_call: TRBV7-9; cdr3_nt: TGTGCCAGCAGCCTGACAGGGGGTGGCGTTATGGCTGAAGCTTTCTTT; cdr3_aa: CASSLTGGGVMAEAFF
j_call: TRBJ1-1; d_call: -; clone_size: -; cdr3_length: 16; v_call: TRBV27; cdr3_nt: TGTGCCAGCAGTCTCAACCTGGGGCGGGAGAACACTGAAGCTTTCTTT; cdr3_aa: CASSLNLGRENTEAFF
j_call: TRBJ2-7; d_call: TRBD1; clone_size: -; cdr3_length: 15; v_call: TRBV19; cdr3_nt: TGTGCCAGTAGCGTTACAGGGGGCGCCTCCTACGAGCAGTACTTC; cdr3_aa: CASSVTGGASYEQYF
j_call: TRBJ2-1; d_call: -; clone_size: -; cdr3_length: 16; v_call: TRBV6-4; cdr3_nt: TGTGCCAGCAGTGACTCGGCCTCCCGTACCCCCAATGAGCAGTTCTTC; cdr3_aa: CASSDSASRTPNEQFF
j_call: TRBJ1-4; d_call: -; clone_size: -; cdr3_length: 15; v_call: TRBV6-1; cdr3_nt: TGTGCCAGCACCGCGGGGGCTTGGAGGGATGAAAAACTGTTTTTT; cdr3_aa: CASTAGAWRDEKLFF
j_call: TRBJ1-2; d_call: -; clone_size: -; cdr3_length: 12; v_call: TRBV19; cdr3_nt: TGTGCCAGTAAAACGTCGCGGGGCGGCTACACCTTC; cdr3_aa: CASKTSRGGYTF
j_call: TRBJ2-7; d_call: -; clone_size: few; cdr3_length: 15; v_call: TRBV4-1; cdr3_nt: TGCGCCAGCAGCCAAGATGCGTCAGGGAACTACGAGCAGTACTTC; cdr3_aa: CASSQDASGNYEQYF
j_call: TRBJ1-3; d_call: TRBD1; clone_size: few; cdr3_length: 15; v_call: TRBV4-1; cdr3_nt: TGCGCCAGCAGCCAAGGGGACAGGGAAAGGGACACCATATATTTT; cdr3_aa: CASSQGDRERDTIYF
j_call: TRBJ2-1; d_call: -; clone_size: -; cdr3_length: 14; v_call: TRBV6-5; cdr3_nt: TGTGCCAGCAGTTACGCCCTTCGCCAGAATGAGCAGTTCTTC; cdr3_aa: CASSYALRQNEQFF
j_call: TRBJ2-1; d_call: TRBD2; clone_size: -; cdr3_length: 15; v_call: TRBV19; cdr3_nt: TGTGCCAGTAGTATCAGGACTAGCGGGAACAATGAGCAGTTCTTC; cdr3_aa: CASSIRTSGNNEQFF
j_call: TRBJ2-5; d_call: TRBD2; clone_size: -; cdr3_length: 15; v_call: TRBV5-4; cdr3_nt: TGTGCCGGTTCCTATAGGCAGGCGGGGGGAGAGACCCAGTACTTC; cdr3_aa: CAGSYRQAGGETQYF
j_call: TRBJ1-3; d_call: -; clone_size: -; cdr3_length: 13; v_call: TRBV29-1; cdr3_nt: TGCAGCGCAAAAGCTGCGGCCGGAAACACCATATATTTT; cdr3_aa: CSAKAAAGNTIYF
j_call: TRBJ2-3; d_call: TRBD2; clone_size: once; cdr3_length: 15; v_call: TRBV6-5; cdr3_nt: TGTGCCACCTCTCAGGAGCGGGGGCCCACAGATACGCAGTATTTT; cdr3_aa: CATSQERGPTDTQYF
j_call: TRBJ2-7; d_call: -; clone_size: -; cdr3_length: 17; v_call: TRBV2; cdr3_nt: TGTGCCAGCAGTAACCGAGGCGAAGAGGCCCGGCTGGGTGAGCAGTACTTC; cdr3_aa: CASSNRGEEARLGEQYF
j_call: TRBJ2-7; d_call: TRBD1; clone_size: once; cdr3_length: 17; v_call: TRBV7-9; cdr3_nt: TGTTCCAGCAGCTCGTTTACTACTAAGGGACAGGAAGGCGAGCAGTACTTC; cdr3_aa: CSSSSFTTKGQEGEQYF
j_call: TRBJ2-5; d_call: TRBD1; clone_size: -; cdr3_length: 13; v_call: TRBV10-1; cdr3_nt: TGCGCCAGTGCCCCAGGGGGCGAAGAGACCCAGTACTTC; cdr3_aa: CASAPGGEETQYF
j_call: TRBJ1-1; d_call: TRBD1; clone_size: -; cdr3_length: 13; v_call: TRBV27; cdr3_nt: TGTGCCAGCAAGGGGACAGCGAACACTGAAGCTTTCTTT; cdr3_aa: CASKGTANTEAFF
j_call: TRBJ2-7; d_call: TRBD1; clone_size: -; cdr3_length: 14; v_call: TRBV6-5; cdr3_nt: TGTGCCAGCAGTCGCGACAGGGGTCTCTACGAGCAGTACTTC; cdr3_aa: CASSRDRGLYEQYF
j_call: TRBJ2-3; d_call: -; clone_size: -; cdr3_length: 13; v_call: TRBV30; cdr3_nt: TGTGCCTGGAGTGTACTCGGGGCAGATACGCAGTATTTT; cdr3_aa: CAWSVLGADTQYF
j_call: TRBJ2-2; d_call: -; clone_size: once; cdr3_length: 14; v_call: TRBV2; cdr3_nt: TGTGCCAGCAGTTTTAGGGACTTCACCGGGGAGCTGTTTTTT; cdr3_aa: CASSFRDFTGELFF
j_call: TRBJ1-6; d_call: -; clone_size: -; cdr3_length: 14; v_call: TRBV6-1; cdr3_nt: TGTGCCAGCAGTGACGACAATTATAATTCACCCCTCCACTTT; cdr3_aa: CASSDDNYNSPLHF
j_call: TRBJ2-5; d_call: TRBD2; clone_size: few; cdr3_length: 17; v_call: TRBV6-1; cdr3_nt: TGTGCCAGCAGTGATATAGGGCGACTAGCGGGAGAAGAGACCCAGTACTTC; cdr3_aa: CASSDIGRLAGEETQYF
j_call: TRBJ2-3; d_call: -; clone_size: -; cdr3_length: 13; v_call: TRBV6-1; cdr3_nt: TGTGCCAGCAGTGAAGCGCTTCGGGTTACGCAGTATTTT; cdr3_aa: CASSEALRVTQYF
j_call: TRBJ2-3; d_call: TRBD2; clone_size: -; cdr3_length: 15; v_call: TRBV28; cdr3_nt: TGTGCCAGCAGCCGGGGAGGGATAGGCACAGATACGCAGTATTTT; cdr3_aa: CASSRGGIGTDTQYF
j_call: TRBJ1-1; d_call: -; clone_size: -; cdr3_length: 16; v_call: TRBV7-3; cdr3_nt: TGTGCCAGCAGCTTATCGGGACACACGATGAACACTGAAGCTTTCTTT; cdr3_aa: CASSLSGHTMNTEAFF
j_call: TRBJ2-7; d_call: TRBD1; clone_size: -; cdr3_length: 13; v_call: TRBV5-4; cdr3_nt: TGTGCCAGCGGGGGACAGGGGGCCCACGAGCAGTACTTC; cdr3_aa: CASGGQGAHEQYF
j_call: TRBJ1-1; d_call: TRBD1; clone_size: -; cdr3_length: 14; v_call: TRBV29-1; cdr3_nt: TGCAGCGCCGTACAGGGGGCGCGCGGGACTGAAGCTTTCTTT; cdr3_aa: CSAVQGARGTEAFF
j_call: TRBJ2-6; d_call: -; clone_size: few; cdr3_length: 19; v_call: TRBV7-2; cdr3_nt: TGTGCCAGCAGCTCACAACGACGATTACAGGGCTCTGGGGCCAACGTCCTGACTTTC; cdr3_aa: CASSSQRRLQGSGANVLTF
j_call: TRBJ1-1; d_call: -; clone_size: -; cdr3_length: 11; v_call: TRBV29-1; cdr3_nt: TGCAGCGTTGGTGAGGGCGATGAAGCTTTCTTT; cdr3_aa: CSVGEGDEAFF
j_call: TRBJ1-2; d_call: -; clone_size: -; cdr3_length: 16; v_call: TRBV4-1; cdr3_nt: TGCGCCAGCAGCCTCCCGGCCGCAGCGGCTAACTATGGCTACACCTTC; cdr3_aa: CASSLPAAAANYGYTF